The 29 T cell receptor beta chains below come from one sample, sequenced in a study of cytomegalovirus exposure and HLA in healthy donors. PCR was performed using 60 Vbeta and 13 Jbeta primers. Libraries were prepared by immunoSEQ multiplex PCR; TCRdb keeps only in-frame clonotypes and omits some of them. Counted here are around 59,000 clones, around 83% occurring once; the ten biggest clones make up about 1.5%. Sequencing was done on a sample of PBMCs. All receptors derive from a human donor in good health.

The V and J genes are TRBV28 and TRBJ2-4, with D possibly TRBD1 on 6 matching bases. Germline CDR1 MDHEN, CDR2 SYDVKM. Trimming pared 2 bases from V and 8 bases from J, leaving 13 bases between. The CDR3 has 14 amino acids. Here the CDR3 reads CASSLPGTRDIQYF. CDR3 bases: TGTGCCAGCAGTTTACCGGGGACAAGGGACATTCAGTACTTC.

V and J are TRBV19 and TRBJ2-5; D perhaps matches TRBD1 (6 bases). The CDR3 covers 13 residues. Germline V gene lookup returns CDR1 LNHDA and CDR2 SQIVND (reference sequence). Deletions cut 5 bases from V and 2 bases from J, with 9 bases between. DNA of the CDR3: TGTGCCAGTAGTGAACAGGGACAAGAGACCCAGTACTTC. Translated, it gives CASSEQGQETQYF.

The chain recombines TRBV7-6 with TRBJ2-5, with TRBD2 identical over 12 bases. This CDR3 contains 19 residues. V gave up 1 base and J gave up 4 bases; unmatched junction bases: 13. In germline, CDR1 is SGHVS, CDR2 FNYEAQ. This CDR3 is CASSLGASGGVTPRETQYF. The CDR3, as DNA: TGTGCCAGCAGCTTAGGAGCTAGCGGGGGGGTAACCCCTCGAGAGACCCAGTACTTC.

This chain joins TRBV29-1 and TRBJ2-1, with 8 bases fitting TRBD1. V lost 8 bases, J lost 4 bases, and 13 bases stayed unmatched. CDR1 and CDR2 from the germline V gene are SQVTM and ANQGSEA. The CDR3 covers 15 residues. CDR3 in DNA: TGCAGCTCCTTGGGGGACAGGACTTCTTACAATGAGCAGTTCTTC. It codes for CSSLGDRTSYNEQFF.

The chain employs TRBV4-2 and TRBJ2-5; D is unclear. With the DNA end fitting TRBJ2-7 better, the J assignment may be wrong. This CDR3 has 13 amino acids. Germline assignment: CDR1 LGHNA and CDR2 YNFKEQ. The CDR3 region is CASSQTRSYEQYF. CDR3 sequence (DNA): TGTGCCAGCAGCCAAACTCGATCCTACGAGCAGTACTTC.

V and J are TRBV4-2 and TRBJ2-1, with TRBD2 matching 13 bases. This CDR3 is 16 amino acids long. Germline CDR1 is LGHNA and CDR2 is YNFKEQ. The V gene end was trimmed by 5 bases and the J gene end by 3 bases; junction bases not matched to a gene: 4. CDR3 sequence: CASSFRTSGSYNEQFF. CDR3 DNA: TGTGCCAGCAGCTTTAGGACTAGCGGGAGCTACAATGAGCAGTTCTTC.

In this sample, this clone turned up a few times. The CDR3 reads CASSLDRVEQYF. The CDR3 nucleotides read TGTGCCAGCAGCTTGGACAGGGTCGAGCAGTACTTC. V usage is TRBV5-4 and J usage is TRBJ2-7, with TRBD1 as a possible D gene (6 bases). CDR1 and CDR2 (germline): SGHNT, YYREEE (reference sequence). The CDR3 covers 12 residues. V was shortened by 0 bases and J by 6 bases, with 7 bases between the two germline ends.

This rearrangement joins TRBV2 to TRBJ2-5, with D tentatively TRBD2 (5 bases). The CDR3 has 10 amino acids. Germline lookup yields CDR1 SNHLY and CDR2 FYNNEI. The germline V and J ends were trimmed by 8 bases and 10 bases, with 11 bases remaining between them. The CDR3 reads CASGAGDQYF. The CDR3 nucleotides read TGTGCCAGCGGCGCCGGGGACCAGTACTTC.

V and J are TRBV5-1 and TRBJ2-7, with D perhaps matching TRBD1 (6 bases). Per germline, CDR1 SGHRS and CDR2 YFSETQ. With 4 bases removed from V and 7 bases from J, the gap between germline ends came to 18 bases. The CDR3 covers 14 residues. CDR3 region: CASSHNTGNGEQYF. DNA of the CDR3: TGCGCCAGCAGCCATAATACAGGGAATGGGGAGCAGTACTTC.

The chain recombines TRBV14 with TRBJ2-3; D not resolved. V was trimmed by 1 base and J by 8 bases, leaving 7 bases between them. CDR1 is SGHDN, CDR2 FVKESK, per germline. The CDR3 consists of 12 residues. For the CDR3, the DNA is TGTGCCAGCAGCCAAGTGCCGAGTACGCAGTATTTT. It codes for CASSQVPSTQYF.

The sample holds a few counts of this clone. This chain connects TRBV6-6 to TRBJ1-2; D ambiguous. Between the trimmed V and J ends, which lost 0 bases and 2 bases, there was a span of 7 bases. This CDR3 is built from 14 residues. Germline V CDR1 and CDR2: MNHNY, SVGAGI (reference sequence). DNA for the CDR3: TGTGCCAGCAGTTACTCGCCGGGGAACTATGGCTACACCTTC. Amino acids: CASSYSPGNYGYTF.

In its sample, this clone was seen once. CDR3 bases: TGTGCCAGCAGCTTAGCAGGCCAGGACTATGGCTACACCTTC. As protein: CASSLAGQDYGYTF. V usage is TRBV11-2 and J usage is TRBJ1-2; D call uncertain. V lost 1 base and J lost 3, with 9 bases in between. The germline gives CDR1 SGHAT, CDR2 FQNNGV. This CDR3 region has 14 residues. The full variable domain, rest sourced from reference TRBV11-2 and TRBJ1-2, is EAGVAQSPRYKIIEKRQSVAFWCNPISGHATLYWYQQILGQGPKLLIQFQNNGVVDDSQLPKDRFSAERLKGVDSTLKIQPAKLEDSAVYLCASSLAGQDYGYTFGSGTRLTVV.

The chain's CDR3 is CASSLVGGAQTQYF. CDR3 DNA: TGTGCCAGCAGTCTCGTCGGGGGGGCTCAGACCCAGTACTTC. This rearrangement joins TRBV27 to TRBJ2-5; 8 bases are shared with TRBD2. CDR3 length: 14 residues. Trimming at V came to 5 bases and at J to 6 bases, leaving 8 bases not matched to a gene. Germline CDR1 and CDR2: MNHEY and SMNVEV (reference sequence).

The CDR3 bases are TGTGCCAGCAGGGTAGCGGGAGTCTGGTACGAGCAGTACTTC. It yields the protein CASRVAGVWYEQYF. This chain links TRBV28 with TRBJ2-7; 9 bases are shared with TRBD2. The germline gives CDR1 MDHEN, CDR2 SYDVKM. This CDR3 spans 14 amino acids. V dropped 6 bases and J dropped 4; count of bases not matched to a gene: 7.

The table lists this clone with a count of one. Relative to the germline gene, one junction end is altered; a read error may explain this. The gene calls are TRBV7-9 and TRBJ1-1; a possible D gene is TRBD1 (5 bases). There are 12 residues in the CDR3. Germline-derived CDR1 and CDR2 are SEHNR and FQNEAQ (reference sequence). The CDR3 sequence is CSSGGGSAEAFF. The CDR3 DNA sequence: TGTTCCAGCGGGGGGGGTTCCGCTGAAGCTTTCTTT. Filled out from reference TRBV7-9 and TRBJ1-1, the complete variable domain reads DTGVSQNPRHKITKRGQNVTFRCDPISEHNRLYWYRQTLGQGPEFLTYFQNEAQLEKSRLLSDRFSAERPKGSFSTLEIQRTEQGDSAMYLCSSGGGSAEAFFGQGTRLTVV.

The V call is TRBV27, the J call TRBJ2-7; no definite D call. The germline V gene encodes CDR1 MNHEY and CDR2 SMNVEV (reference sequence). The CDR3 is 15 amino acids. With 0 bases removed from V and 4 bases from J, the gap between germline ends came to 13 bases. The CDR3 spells CASSLSIKTIYEQYF. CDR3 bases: TGTGCCAGCAGTTTATCGATAAAAACTATTTACGAGCAGTACTTC.

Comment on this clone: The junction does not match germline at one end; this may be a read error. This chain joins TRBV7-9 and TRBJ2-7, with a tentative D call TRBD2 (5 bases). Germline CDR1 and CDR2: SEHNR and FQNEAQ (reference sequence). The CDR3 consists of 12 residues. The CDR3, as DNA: TGTTCCAGCAGCCACGGGACCTACGAGCAGTACTTC. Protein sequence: CSSSHGTYEQYF.

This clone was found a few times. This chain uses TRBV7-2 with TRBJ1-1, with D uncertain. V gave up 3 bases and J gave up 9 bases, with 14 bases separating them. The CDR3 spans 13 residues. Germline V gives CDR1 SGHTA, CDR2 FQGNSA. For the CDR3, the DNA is TGTGCCAGCAGCTTTCCGGATCAGCGGCAAGCTTTCTTT. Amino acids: CASSFPDQRQAFF.

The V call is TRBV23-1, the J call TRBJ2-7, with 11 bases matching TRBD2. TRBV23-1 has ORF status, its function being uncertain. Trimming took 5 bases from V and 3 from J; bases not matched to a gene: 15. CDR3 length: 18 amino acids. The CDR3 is CASSAGTDLAGGVYEQYF. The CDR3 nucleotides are TGCGCCAGCAGTGCCGGGACTGACCTAGCGGGAGGAGTCTACGAGCAGTACTTC.

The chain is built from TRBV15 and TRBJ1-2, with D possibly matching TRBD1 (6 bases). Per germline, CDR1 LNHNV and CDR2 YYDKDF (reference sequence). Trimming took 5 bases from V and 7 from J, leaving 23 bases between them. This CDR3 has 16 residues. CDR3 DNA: TGTGCCACCAGCCCACGGGGGGCGCCAGGTAGGAGTGGCTACACCTTC. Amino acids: CATSPRGAPGRSGYTF.

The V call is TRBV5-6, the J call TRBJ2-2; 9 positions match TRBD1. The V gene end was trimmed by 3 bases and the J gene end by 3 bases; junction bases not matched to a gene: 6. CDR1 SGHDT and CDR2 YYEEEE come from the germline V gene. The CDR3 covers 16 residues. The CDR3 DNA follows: TGTGCCAGCAGCTGGGGGACAGGGCTGGACACCGGGGAGCTGTTTTTT. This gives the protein CASSWGTGLDTGELFF.

The CDR3 reads CASSYPGGRGTYEQYF. The CDR3 bases are TGTGCCAGCAGCTACCCAGGGGGTCGGGGAACCTACGAGCAGTACTTC. This rearrangement joins TRBV5-5 to TRBJ2-7, with 7 bases that match TRBD1. This CDR3 is 16 amino acids long. Germline CDR1 reads SGHKS; CDR2 reads YYEKEE (reference sequence). The V segment lost 3 bases and the J segment 2 bases; nucleotides outside the gene matches: 11.

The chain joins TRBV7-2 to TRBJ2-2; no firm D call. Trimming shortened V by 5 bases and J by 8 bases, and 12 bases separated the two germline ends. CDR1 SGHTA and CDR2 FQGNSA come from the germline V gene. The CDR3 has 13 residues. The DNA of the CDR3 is TGTGCCAGCAGCCCGCCTAGGCTTGGGGAGCTGTTTTTT. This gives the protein CASSPPRLGELFF. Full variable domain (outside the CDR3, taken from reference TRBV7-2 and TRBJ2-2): GAGVSQSPSNKVTEKGKDVELRCDPISGHTALYWYRQSLGQGLEFLIYFQGNSAPDKSGLPSDRFSAERTGGSVSTLTIQRTQQEDSAVYLCASSPPRLGELFFGEGSRLTVL.

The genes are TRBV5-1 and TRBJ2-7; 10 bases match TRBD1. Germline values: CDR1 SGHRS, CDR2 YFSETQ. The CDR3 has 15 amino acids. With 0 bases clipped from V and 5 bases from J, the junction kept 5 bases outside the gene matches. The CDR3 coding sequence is TGCGCCAGCAGCTTGGATGGGACAGGGGTCGACGAGCAGTACTTC. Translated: CASSLDGTGVDEQYF.

The CDR3 reads CASTIFGGAREKLFF. The CDR3 bases are TGTGCCAGCACCATCTTCGGAGGGGCGCGTGAAAAACTGTTTTTT. The gene calls are TRBV6-6 and TRBJ1-4; D perhaps matches TRBD1 (5 bases). The CDR3 runs 15 residues. V was pared by 7 bases and J by 7 bases, with 19 bases between. Germline V gives CDR1 MNHNY, CDR2 SVGAGI (reference sequence).

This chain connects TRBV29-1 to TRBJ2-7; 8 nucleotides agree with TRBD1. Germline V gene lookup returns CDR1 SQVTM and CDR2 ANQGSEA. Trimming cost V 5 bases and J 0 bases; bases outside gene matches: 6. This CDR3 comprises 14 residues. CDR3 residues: CSVSGQVSSYEQYF. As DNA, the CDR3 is TGCAGCGTTTCGGGACAGGTTAGCTCCTACGAGCAGTACTTC.

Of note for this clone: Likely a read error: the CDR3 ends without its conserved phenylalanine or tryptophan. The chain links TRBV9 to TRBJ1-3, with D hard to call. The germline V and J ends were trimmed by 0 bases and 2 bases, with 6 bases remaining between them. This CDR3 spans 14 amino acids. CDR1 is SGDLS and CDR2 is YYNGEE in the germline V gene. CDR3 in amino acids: CASSVGGTGNTIYL. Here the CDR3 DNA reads TGTGCCAGCAGCGTAGGAGGGACTGGAAACACCATATATCTT.

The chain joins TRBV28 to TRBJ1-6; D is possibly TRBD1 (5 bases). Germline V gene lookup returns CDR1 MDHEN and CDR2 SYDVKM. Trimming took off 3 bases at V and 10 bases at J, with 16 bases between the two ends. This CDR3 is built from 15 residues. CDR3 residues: CASSFVPGIRSPLHF. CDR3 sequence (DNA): TGTGCCAGCAGTTTTGTTCCAGGGATAAGATCACCCCTCCACTTT.

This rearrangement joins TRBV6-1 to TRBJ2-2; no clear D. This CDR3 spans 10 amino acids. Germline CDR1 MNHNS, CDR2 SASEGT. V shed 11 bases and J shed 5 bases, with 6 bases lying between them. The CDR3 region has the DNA TGTGCCGCCGGGACCGGGGAGCTGTTTTTT. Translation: CAAGTGELFF.